These 24 T cell receptor beta chains share one sample of origin, sequenced in a study of T cells after yellow fever vaccination. Each CDR3 protein gets one entry after TCRdb re-called the 5' RACE reads with MiXCR. The table has about 52,000 distinct CDR3 sequences, approximately 7% seen once; the top ten hold 20% to 30%. Sequences were derived from CD8+ T cells not binding an NS4B(214-222) dextramer, sorted from PBMCs, sampled 45 days after the first yellow fever vaccination. All receptors derive from a man aged 18 to 29 who received the YFV17D yellow fever vaccine.

The chain uses TRBV4-2 and TRBJ1-1; no clear D. Trimming took off 1 base at V and 1 base at J, with 7 bases between the two ends. The germline gives CDR1 LGHNA, CDR2 YNFKEQ. The CDR3 extends over 14 amino acids. The CDR3 sequence is CASSQVGTNTEAFF. CDR3 nucleotide sequence: TGTGCCAGCAGCCAAGTAGGCACGAACACTGAAGCTTTCTTT.

The chain combines TRBV21-1 with TRBJ1-2; the table's D call, TRBD1, has no DNA check behind it. TRBV21-1 is designated a pseudogene. The CDR3 has 15 amino acids. CDR3 residues: CASPRSPGAAYGYTF. The CDR3 DNA reads as TGTGCCAGCCCGCGCTCGCCAGGGGCCGCCTATGGCTACACCTTC.

This clonotype was seen ten or more times. The V and J genes are TRBV20-1 and TRBJ1-2; D is unresolved. The CDR3 runs 14 residues. Between the trimmed V and J ends, which lost 6 bases and 4 bases, there was a span of 18 bases. The germline gives CDR1 DFQATT, CDR2 SNEGSKA (reference sequence). The CDR3 DNA sequence: TGCAGTGCCACCGGCCGTTCTTTGACCTATGGCTACACCTTC. Protein sequence: CSATGRSLTYGYTF.

This clonotype was counted ten times or more. The gene calls are TRBV6-1 and TRBJ2-1; no firm D call. V lost 3 bases to trimming and J lost 6 bases, with 0 bases between them. Per the germline V gene, CDR1 is MNHNS and CDR2 is SASEGT. This CDR3 spans 10 amino acids. CDR3 DNA sequence: TGTGCCAGCAGTGACAATGAGCAGTTCTTC. Its translation: CASSDNEQFF.

The table lists this clonotype with many counts. V is TRBV7-9 and J is TRBJ2-2, with no clear D. CDR3 length: 15 amino acids. The germline V gene has CDR1 SEHNR and CDR2 FQNEAQ (reference sequence). The germline V and J ends were trimmed by 7 bases and 0 bases, with 12 bases remaining between them. The CDR3 here is CASIGWNSNTGELFF. The CDR3, as DNA: TGTGCCAGCATTGGCTGGAATTCGAACACCGGGGAGCTGTTTTTT.

This clonotype was observed at least ten times. V usage is TRBV29-1 and J usage is TRBJ1-2; D is unresolved. The CDR3 is 14 residues long. The germline V gene encodes CDR1 SQVTM and CDR2 ANQGSEA. Trimming removed 0 bases from V and 8 bases from J, with 16 bases in between. This CDR3 reads CSVEDLGGFVGYTF. The DNA for the CDR3 is TGCAGCGTTGAAGATCTCGGAGGGTTTGTCGGCTACACCTTC.

This clonotype was counted many times. The chain links TRBV9 to TRBJ1-1, with 10 bases lining up with TRBD1. Trimming cost V 4 bases and J 5 bases; bases outside gene matches: 5. The germline gives CDR1 SGDLS, CDR2 YYNGEE. This CDR3 spans 14 amino acids. The CDR3 loop is CASSPGTGVTEAFF. The CDR3 DNA sequence: TGTGCCAGCAGCCCAGGGACAGGGGTGACTGAAGCTTTCTTT.

This clonotype was counted only a few times. The rearrangement joins TRBV20-1 to TRBJ1-4, with 9 bases lining up with TRBD1. The germline V gene encodes CDR1 DFQATT and CDR2 SNEGSKA (reference sequence). V shed 2 bases and J 0 bases; nucleotides not matched to a gene: 10. There are 18 residues in the CDR3. The CDR3 sequence: CSARHAGTGLATNEKLFF. In nucleotides, the CDR3 is TGCAGTGCTAGACACGCCGGGACAGGGCTTGCAACTAATGAAAAACTGTTTTTT.

The genes are TRBV6-1 and TRBJ1-5; TRBD1 agrees at 7 bases. Germline-derived CDR1 and CDR2 are MNHNS and SASEGT. There are 14 residues in the CDR3. V was clipped by 10 bases and J by 5 bases; unmatched bases: 11. CDR3 amino acids: CATGGYSGDQPQHF. CDR3 bases: TGTGCCACAGGGGGGTATTCAGGGGATCAGCCCCAGCATTTT.

This clonotype was seen a few times. V is TRBV27 and J is TRBJ2-7; 8 positions match TRBD1. With 4 bases clipped from V and 3 bases from J, the junction kept 17 bases outside the gene matches. Looked up from germline, CDR1 is MNHEY and CDR2 is SMNVEV (reference sequence). This CDR3 contains 18 residues. CDR3 nucleotide sequence: TGTGCCAGCAGTTCCCTACCACCATCGGACAGGGATTACTACGAGCAGTACGTC. The encoded protein is CASSSLPPSDRDYYEQYV.

This clonotype was detected ten times or more. The V call is TRBV7-2, the J call TRBJ2-7; D is possibly TRBD2 (5 bases). The CDR3 runs 13 residues. Trimming removed 5 bases at V and 3 bases at J, with 11 bases between. CDR1 and CDR2 (germline): SGHTA, FQGNSA. The CDR3 nucleotides read TGTGCCAGCAGCCAGGACTTGCTCTACGAGCAGTACTTC. Translation gives CASSQDLLYEQYF.

The table lists this clonotype with a few counts. This chain uses TRBV5-4 with TRBJ2-7, with D perhaps assigned TRBD1 or TRBD2 (6 bases each). Germline assignment: CDR1 SGHNT and CDR2 YYREEE (reference sequence). The CDR3 sequence is 13 residues long. Trimming shortened V by 3 bases and J by 4 bases, and 11 bases separated the two germline ends. The CDR3 sequence: CASSSKGGYEQYF. In nucleotides, the CDR3 is TGTGCCAGCAGCTCGAAGGGGGGATACGAGCAGTACTTC. Combining the CDR3 with reference TRBV5-4 and TRBJ2-7 gives the whole variable domain ETGVTQSPTHLIKTRGQQVTLRCSSQSGHNTVSWYQQALGQGPQFIFQYYREEENGRGNFPPRFSGLQFPNYSSELNVNALELDDSALYLCASSSKGGYEQYFGPGTRLTVT.

The chain carries TRBV5-6 and TRBJ2-1; 7 bases line up with TRBD2. The germline V gene has CDR1 SGHDT and CDR2 YYEEEE. V shed 4 bases, J shed 6 bases, and the junction held 7 bases outside the gene matches. The CDR3 sequence is 14 residues long. CDR3 coding DNA: TGTGCCAGCAGCCCCGTTGGGGGGGGCAATGAGCAGTTCTTC. This gives the protein CASSPVGGGNEQFF.

J is TRBJ2-7 and V is TRBV3-1, with TRBD2 matching 7 bases. This CDR3 region has 15 residues. The J segment lost 0 bases and the V segment lost 7 bases, leaving 9 bases of the junction unmatched. Per germline, CDR1 LGHDT and CDR2 YNNKEL (reference sequence). CDR3 amino acids: CASTPFTGGSYEQYF. The CDR3 nucleotides are TGTGCCAGCACCCCCTTCACGGGGGGCTCCTACGAGCAGTACTTC.

The chain combines TRBV5-5 with TRBJ1-2; D is unresolved. The V gene's germline CDR1 is SGHKS and CDR2 YYEKEE (reference sequence). The CDR3 runs 14 residues. Trimming stripped 0 bases from V and 2 bases from J, with 8 bases between. The CDR3 sequence: CASSLASANYGYTF. For the CDR3, the DNA is TGTGCCAGCAGCTTGGCATCTGCGAACTATGGCTACACCTTC.

This clonotype was recorded once. The rearrangement uses TRBV7-3 and TRBJ2-1, with D maybe TRBD2 (7 bases). The CDR3 sequence is 14 residues long. V was trimmed by 5 bases and J by 10 bases, leaving 18 bases between them. Germline V gene lookup returns CDR1 SGHTA and CDR2 FQGTGA. Here the CDR3 reads CASSQARGGGEQFF. CDR3 coding DNA: TGTGCCAGCAGCCAGGCAAGGGGGGGCGGGGAGCAGTTCTTC.

This clonotype showed up many times. The V and J genes are TRBV7-9 and TRBJ2-4; no clear D. V was pared by 4 bases and J by 3 bases, with 13 bases between. The CDR3 consists of 15 residues. Germline V gives CDR1 SEHNR, CDR2 FQNEAQ (reference sequence). The CDR3 loop is CASSSAPADKNIQYF. CDR3 nucleotide sequence: TGTGCCAGCAGCTCGGCCCCGGCGGACAAAAACATTCAGTACTTC.

This clonotype came up a few times. J is TRBJ1-6 and V is TRBV11-2; D is possibly TRBD1 (5 bases). Per germline, CDR1 SGHAT and CDR2 FQNNGV. CDR3 length: 15 residues. Trimming removed 4 bases at V and 8 bases at J, with 15 bases between. The CDR3 sequence: CASSSDGAAYSPLHF. The CDR3 DNA reads TGTGCCAGCAGCTCGGACGGGGCCGCTTATTCACCCCTCCACTTT. Variable domain in full (rest from reference TRBV11-2 and TRBJ1-6): EAGVAQSPRYKIIEKRQSVAFWCNPISGHATLYWYQQILGQGPKLLIQFQNNGVVDDSQLPKDRFSAERLKGVDSTLKIQPAKLEDSAVYLCASSSDGAAYSPLHFGNGTRLTVT.

This clonotype was picked up a small number of times. V is TRBV19 and J is TRBJ1-5; 10 bases map to TRBD1. Germline-derived CDR1 and CDR2 are LNHDA and SQIVND (reference sequence). This CDR3 is built from 15 residues. V lost 5 bases to trimming and J lost 7 bases; unmatched junction nucleotides: 8. The CDR3 region has the DNA TGTGCCAGTAGTGCCCAGACAGGGGGCGAGCAGCCCCAGCATTTT. Translated: CASSAQTGGEQPQHF.

There are many counts of this clonotype. This sequence joins TRBV5-5 and TRBJ2-5; 14 bases map to TRBD2. J was trimmed by 0 bases and V by 2 bases; bases with no gene match: 6. CDR1 and CDR2 (germline): SGHKS, YYEKEE (reference sequence). The CDR3 length is 18 residues. Here the CDR3 reads CASSFRTSGGQYQETQYF. The CDR3 coding sequence is TGTGCCAGCAGCTTTAGGACTAGCGGGGGGCAGTACCAAGAGACCCAGTACTTC.

The CDR3 DNA follows: TGTGCCAGCAGGCGAACAGGGGATGATAGTAGTGAAAAACTGTTTTTT. Translation gives CASRRTGDDSSEKLFF. The V gene is TRBV6-1, the J gene TRBJ1-4; TRBD1 matches 7 bases. The CDR3 covers 16 residues. Germline trimming cut 6 bases from V and 7 bases from J; bases unmatched to any gene: 14. CDR1 and CDR2 from the germline V gene are MNHNS and SASEGT.

This clonotype has a count of ten or more. J is TRBJ2-7 and V is TRBV19, with TRBD2 matching 7 bases. The CDR3 has 12 residues. Germline values: CDR1 LNHDA, CDR2 SQIVND (reference sequence). V lost 11 bases and J lost 3; bases outside the gene matches: 7. CDR3 loop: CASRGGSYEQYF. The DNA of the CDR3 is TGTGCCTCTCGAGGCGGGAGCTACGAGCAGTACTTC.

This clonotype came up many times. V is TRBV7-9 and J is TRBJ2-7, with D hard to call. The CDR3 sequence is 12 residues long. Germline V gene data show CDR1 as SEHNR and CDR2 as FQNEAQ (reference sequence). The V end was cut by 1 base, the J end by 5 bases, with 6 bases between. The CDR3 DNA follows: TGTGCCAGCAGCTTAGACAGTAACGAGCAGTACGTC. As protein: CASSLDSNEQYV.

This chain joins TRBV20-1 and TRBJ1-5, with TRBD1 matching over 9 bases. Germline assignment: CDR1 DFQATT and CDR2 SNEGSKA (reference sequence). CDR3 length equals 16 residues. V was clipped by 3 bases and J by 0 bases; unmatched bases: 6. CDR3 residues: CSARQQGAASNQPQHF. Written as DNA, the CDR3 is TGCAGTGCTAGGCAACAGGGGGCGGCTAGCAATCAGCCCCAGCATTTT.